This TCR beta chain derives from a study of OX40 agonist ivuxolimab in advanced cancers. For the study at large: Patients received intravenous ivuxolimab every 2 weeks at 0.01 to 10 mg/kg.

This CDR3 is built from 11 residues. From germline, CDR1 is SEHNR and CDR2 FQNEAQ (reference sequence). Trimming removed 6 bases from V and 13 bases from J, with 10 bases in between. TCRdb keeps only in-frame clones here, not all; method: immunoSEQ multiplex PCR. This sample has tens of thousands of clones, with around 94% found just once. Autoimmune disease history or systemic immunosuppression disqualified patients. Researchers took blood at baseline, on cycle 4 day 1, and on cycle 7 day 1. The genes are TRBV7-9 and TRBJ1-6, with D possibly TRBD1 on 6 matching bases. Specimen: CD4+ or CD8+ T cells sorted from blood, collected in a trial of the OX40 agonist ivuxolimab. The receptor was derived from an adult with an advanced solid tumor such as melanoma, head and neck, liver or kidney cancer. The CDR3 region has the DNA TGTGCCAGCAGAGGGGGAACGCCCCTCCACTTT. Its protein is CASRGGTPLHF.